Listed below are T cell receptor beta chains from one sample, sequenced in a study of shared clonotypes between healthy human individuals. TCRdb keeps only in-frame clones here, not all; method: immunoSEQ multiplex PCR. The sample carries 2 million to 2.5 million clones, just under 95% recorded once. Input material: naive CD4+ T cells from PBMCs. These TCRs come from a man aged 18 to 30 in good health. Some clones in this sample may be carry-over from other donors' samples. Both conserved end residues are part of each CDR3. D genes are given only for firm matches. Clone sizes are given selectively: once, few, many, or a class where the clone is expanded.

V gene	clone size	D gene	J gene	CDR3 DNA	CDR3 protein
TRBV7-2	NA	TRBD1	TRBJ1-5	TGTGCCAGCAGCCCCACAGGGGGCGCCTACGCCAATAGCAATCAGCCCCAGCATTTT	CASSPTGGAYANSNQPQHF
TRBV29-1	NA	NA	TRBJ2-3	TGCAGCGTCGGCACCTATGGCGGAGGAGATACGCAGTATTTT	CSVGTYGGGDTQYF
TRBV6-5	NA	TRBD1	TRBJ2-5	TGTGCCAGCAGCAGGGGGACAGGACAAGAGACCCAGTACTTC	CASSRGTGQETQYF
TRBV7-8	NA	NA	TRBJ1-1	TGTGCCAGCAGCCTCCAAGCGTCTGAAGCTTTCTTT	CASSLQASEAFF
TRBV4-3	once	TRBD2	TRBJ2-3	TGCGCCAGCAGCCAAGAGCGCTTAAGCGGGACTTTTGTAGATACGCAGTATTTT	CASSQERLSGTFVDTQYF
TRBV7-8	NA	NA	TRBJ2-5	TGTGCCAGCAGCTTTCCCGGGACAAAGTCGGAGACCCAGTACTTC	CASSFPGTKSETQYF
TRBV19	once	TRBD2	TRBJ2-7	TGTGCCAGTAGTAGGCCCCCCGGGACTAGCGGGAGCCACGAGCAGTACTTC	CASSRPPGTSGSHEQYF
TRBV9	NA	TRBD2	TRBJ2-1	TGTGCCAGCAGCGTAAGGGATAGCGGGAGTGTTCCCAATGAGCAGTTCTTC	CASSVRDSGSVPNEQFF
TRBV5-5	NA	TRBD2	TRBJ2-7	TGTGCCAGCAGCTTGGGTGTAAGAGCGGGAGACTACGAGCAGTACTTC	CASSLGVRAGDYEQYF
TRBV25-1	NA	NA	TRBJ1-4	TGTGCCAGCAGTGAAAGAACAGGGACCGATAATGAAAAACTGTTTTTT	CASSERTGTDNEKLFF
TRBV28	NA	TRBD1	TRBJ2-5	TGTGCCAGCAGTTTGGGACAGGAACAAGAGACCCAGTACTTC	CASSLGQEQETQYF
TRBV5-1	few	NA	TRBJ2-2	TGCGCCAGCAGCCTGACAAGACTGAACACCGGGGAGCTGTTTTTT	CASSLTRLNTGELFF
TRBV7-2	NA	TRBD1	TRBJ1-2	TGTGCCAGCAGCAAGGACAGGGTCCTCGCAGGGGCTGGCTACACCTTC	CASSKDRVLAGAGYTF
TRBV6-1	NA	NA	TRBJ1-3	TGTGCCAGCACAACGGGGTATGGAAACACCATATATTTT	CASTTGYGNTIYF
TRBV7-3	NA	TRBD2	TRBJ2-1	TGTGCCAGCAGCTTAACGGCTAGCGGGAGTGTCAATGAGCAGTTCTTC	CASSLTASGSVNEQFF
TRBV5-4	NA	NA	TRBJ2-2	TGTGCCAGCAGCTTAAGGGTGACCATCCCCACCGGGGAGCTGTTTTTT	CASSLRVTIPTGELFF
TRBV4-3	NA	TRBD1	TRBJ2-6	TGCGCCAGCAGCCAAGATGTTTGGGGACAGGGGTTAGGTGGGGCCAACGTCCTGACTTTC	CASSQDVWGQGLGGANVLTF
TRBV11-2	NA	TRBD1	TRBJ1-1	TGTGCCAGCAGCTTAGACCGCTACAGGGGAAAGGTCGCTGAAGCTTTCTTT	CASSLDRYRGKVAEAFF
TRBV11-1	NA	NA	TRBJ1-3	TGTGCCAGCAGCTTCAGGCATTCGAACACCATATATTTT	CASSFRHSNTIYF
TRBV7-3	NA	TRBD2	TRBJ2-3	TGTGCCAGCAGCCCTAAAATAGCGGGCGATGATACGCAGTATTTT	CASSPKIAGDDTQYF
TRBV4-1	NA	TRBD2	TRBJ2-4	TGCGCCAGCAGCCAAGATTTGGCGGGAGGAGGAAACATTCAGTACTTC	CASSQDLAGGGNIQYF
TRBV7-3	NA	NA	TRBJ2-5	TGTGCCAGCAGCTTGAATAATTACGAGACCCAGTACTTC	CASSLNNYETQYF
TRBV5-1	NA	NA	TRBJ2-1	TGCGCCAGCAGCCCGGGGGCTAGCAGCGAGTATGAGCAGTTCTTC	CASSPGASSEYEQFF
TRBV5-1	NA	TRBD2	TRBJ2-5	TGCGCCAGCAGCGCCGGGACTAGCGTTTCGGAGACCCAGTACTTC	CASSAGTSVSETQYF
TRBV19	NA	NA	TRBJ2-1	TGTGCCAGTAGTATCTTGAGCTCCTACAATGAGCAGTTCTTC	CASSILSSYNEQFF
TRBV5-4	NA	NA	TRBJ2-4	TGTGCCAGCAGCTCACGACAGGCGGGGGACATTCAGTACTTC	CASSSRQAGDIQYF
TRBV18	NA	NA	TRBJ2-5	TGTGCCAGCTCACCACCGGCGAGCCCTCGGGAGACCCAGTACTTC	CASSPPASPRETQYF
TRBV18	NA	NA	TRBJ2-2	TGTGCCAGCTCAGCACTAGGACACAGGAACACCGGGGAGCTGTTTTTT	CASSALGHRNTGELFF
TRBV6-6	NA	NA	TRBJ1-4	TGTGCCAGCAGGCAGACAGCCGTTAATGAAAAACTGTTTTTT	CASRQTAVNEKLFF
TRBV9	NA	NA	TRBJ2-3	TGTGCCAGCAGCGTACGTTCTTCGGGCACAGATACGCAGTATTTT	CASSVRSSGTDTQYF
TRBV7-3	NA	NA	TRBJ2-7	TGTGCCAGCAGCTTAGGAGGGCCACCCGACTACGAGCAGTACTTC	CASSLGGPPDYEQYF
TRBV19	few	TRBD1	TRBJ2-5	TGTGCCAGTAGTATCCAGGGGGCGGAGACCCAGTACTTC	CASSIQGAETQYF
TRBV7-9	NA	NA	TRBJ1-5	TGTGCCAGCAGTACCGCTCGGGGCTGGGATCAGCCCCAGCATTTT	CASSTARGWDQPQHF
TRBV28	once	TRBD1	TRBJ1-4	TGTGCCAGCACCCAAACCTTGGGCCAGGGGGAAGAAAAACTGTTTTTT	CASTQTLGQGEEKLFF
TRBV7-9	few	NA	TRBJ1-5	TGTGCCAGCAGCTTAGCGGGACCCTCTAATCAGCCCCAGCATTTT	CASSLAGPSNQPQHF
TRBV30	once	TRBD2	TRBJ2-2	TGTGCCTTGGAGGTGGCGGGAGGGAGGACCGGGGAGCTGTTTTTT	CALEVAGGRTGELFF
TRBV6-5	NA	TRBD1	TRBJ2-2	TGTGCCAGCAGTTACTTTAGGGACAGGGGCACCGGGGAGCTGTTTTTT	CASSYFRDRGTGELFF
TRBV4-2	NA	TRBD2	TRBJ2-7	TGTGCCAGCAGCCGCGGCGGACTAGGGGACTACGAGCAGTACTTC	CASSRGGLGDYEQYF
TRBV19	NA	NA	TRBJ2-1	TGTGCCAGTAGTACGGGACGAAACAATGAGCAGTTCTTC	CASSTGRNNEQFF
TRBV6-1	NA	TRBD2	TRBJ2-3	TGTGCCAGCAGTGAGGGACTAGCGGAGGGATACACAGATACGCAGTATTTT	CASSEGLAEGYTDTQYF
TRBV6-1	NA	TRBD1	TRBJ2-7	TGTGCCAGCAGTAGAAACAGGGGGCCTGGCGAGCAGTACTTC	CASSRNRGPGEQYF
TRBV27	NA	NA	TRBJ1-1	TGTGCCAGCAGTCGCCAACCCTGGGGGACTGAAGCTTTCTTT	CASSRQPWGTEAFF
TRBV30	NA	NA	TRBJ1-4	TGTGCCTGGAGTCCGACGGGCCTGGGGGCGGGTGAAAAACTGTTTTTT	CAWSPTGLGAGEKLFF
TRBV27	NA	NA	TRBJ1-4	TGTGCCAGCAGCAGGCGGCAGGGCTCTAATGAAAAACTGTTTTTT	CASSRRQGSNEKLFF
TRBV28	NA	NA	TRBJ2-7	TGTGCCAGCAGTTTTGGGGTAGGCTTCGACGAGCAGTACTTC	CASSFGVGFDEQYF
TRBV9	NA	NA	TRBJ2-2	TGTGCCAGCAGCGTATGGGGCGGGACAAACACCGGGGAGCTGTTTTTT	CASSVWGGTNTGELFF
TRBV2	NA	NA	TRBJ2-1	TGTGCCACGAATGTGGGCGCAGGGAGCTCCTACAATGAGCAGTTCTTC	CATNVGAGSSYNEQFF
TRBV29-1	once	NA	TRBJ2-7	TGCAGCGTTGGTATCACCTCCTACGAGCAGTACTTC	CSVGITSYEQYF
TRBV28	NA	TRBD2	TRBJ2-7	TGTGCCAGCACACACCTACCGGGACTCCATCGGACTAGCGGACCCTACGAGCAGTACTTC	CASTHLPGLHRTSGPYEQYF
TRBV7-9	NA	NA	TRBJ1-4	TGTGCCAGCAGCTACACTAGCGAAAATGAAAAACTGTTTTTT	CASSYTSENEKLFF
TRBV28	NA	TRBD2	TRBJ2-1	TGTGCCAGCAGTCCCGCGACTAGCGGTACTCGTAATGAGCAGTTCTTC	CASSPATSGTRNEQFF
TRBV28	NA	NA	TRBJ1-5	TGTGCCAGCAGTTTATGGATGGTACTAAACCAGCAGGAGCAGCCCCAGCATTTT	CASSLWMVLNQQEQPQHF
TRBV29-1	NA	NA	TRBJ1-3	TGCAGCGTTGGACCCGGCGATTGGGACACCATATATTTT	CSVGPGDWDTIYF
TRBV28	NA	TRBD2	TRBJ2-7	TGTGCCAGCAGACAAACTAGCGGGAGAGCGTTCGAGCAGTACTTC	CASRQTSGRAFEQYF
TRBV5-1	NA	NA	TRBJ2-2	TGCGCCAGCAGCTTGCGGGGGGCAAACACCGGGGAGCTGTTTTTT	CASSLRGANTGELFF
TRBV7-2	NA	TRBD1	TRBJ2-5	TGTGCCAGCAGCCAGACAGGGGGCCTAGAGACCCAGTACTTC	CASSQTGGLETQYF